Detailed here is one T cell receptor beta chain. No antigen is known for it. This sample is drawn from a study of T cell responses to AZD1222 COVID-19 vaccine. In the study overall: Pooling of second doses given at about 4 or about 12 weeks was done.

V was clipped by 3 bases and J by 3 bases, with 12 bases between them. Germline CDR1 LGHNA, CDR2 YNFKEQ. This CDR3 has 15 amino acids. TCRdb's table, derived via immunoSEQ multiplex PCR, lists solely in-frame clones and lacks some. In the table there are 140,000 to 150,000 clones, more than 90% of which are singletons. Regarding the study as a whole: Reports indicate that nearly half of spike-specific TCRs are directed at unmutated variant regions. Most donors were white British and more were female, and clonal diversity was possibly underestimated. Increases in Spike-specific TCR breadth and depth were seen after two AZD1222 doses.

The sequence was obtained from an adult in good health. This chain uses TRBV4-2 with TRBJ1-5; no firm D call. Sequences were derived from peripheral blood, sampled on day 0 of AZD1222 vaccination. CDR3 region: CASSQGVYNNQPQHF. The CDR3, as DNA: TGTGCCAGCAGCCAGGGCGTCTACAACAATCAGCCCCAGCATTTT.